Given below is one TCR beta chain in context. Its antigen is currently unknown. CD4+ cells underwent separation, giving CD45RA+ naive and CD45RA-negative memory subsets. This specimen comes from a study of shared clonotypes between healthy human individuals. Regarding the study as a whole: Non-shared clonotypes had lower generation probabilities than clonotypes shared by all four sorted-subset donors.

In the authors' methods: Filtering differed, since immunoSEQ gave only junction sequences and no quality scores. TCRdb's table, derived via immunoSEQ multiplex PCR, lists solely in-frame clones and lacks some. V and J calls and clone size come straight from that table; D and trimming were deduced from the DNA. The sample lists 640,000 or so clones, 72% occurring once. Looked up from germline, CDR1 is LGHNA and CDR2 is YNFKEQ. The CDR3 length is 13 residues. V was pared by 3 bases and J by 6 bases, with 9 bases between. Sequencing was done on a sample of memory CD4+ T cells sorted from blood. Subset defined: CD45RA-negative fraction. The rearrangement joins TRBV4-2 to TRBJ1-5; weak D call: TRBD1 (6 bases). This clonotype originated in a woman in her thirties in good health. In DNA form, the CDR3 reads TGTGCCAGCAGCCAGAAACAGGGTCAGCCCCAGCATTTT. Translating it yields CASSQKQGQPQHF.